This T cell receptor (beta chain) originates from a study of blood T cell repertoires in COVID-19. V was pared by 4 bases and J by 3 bases, with 7 bases of the junction left unmatched. From germline, CDR1 is SGDLS and CDR2 YYNGEE. The CDR3 covers 15 residues. Here immunoSEQ multiplex PCR was the method, and the copy in TCRdb shows in-frame clones only, minus some. The table has 90,000 or so clones, roughly nine tenths seen once. J is TRBJ1-2 and V is TRBV9, with 9 bases fitting TRBD1. The material sequenced was peripheral blood. This TCR was sampled from a human donor with active COVID-19. The donor label of this sample is uncertain. The CDR3 bases are TGTGCCAGCAGCCTATACAGGGGGCGGCACTATGGCTACACCTTC. It is translated as CASSLYRGRHYGYTF.